The 22 T cell receptor beta chains listed next were all sequenced from one sample in a study of PD-L1 blockade in urothelial cancer. As to time point: pretreatment peripheral blood. The repertoire was sequenced with immunoSEQ multiplex PCR; TCRdb's copy has only in-frame clones and lacks some. Here the sample spans 75,000 to 95,000 clones, 70% to 90% being singletons. The specimen was PBMCs, collected around atezolizumab (anti-PD-L1) treatment. The receptors here all came from a man aged 40-49 years with urothelial cancer.

A few counts support this clone. The V call is TRBV6-5, the J call TRBJ1-5; D is unclear. This CDR3 has 14 residues. CDR1 and CDR2 from the germline V gene are MNHEY and SVGAGI. Trimming removed 4 bases at V and 6 bases at J, with 13 bases between. This CDR3 is CASSSGRGGQPQHF. CDR3 nucleotides: TGTGCCAGCAGTTCCGGCCGTGGCGGTCAGCCCCAGCATTTT.

This clone was found a few times. The rearrangement uses TRBV6-5 and TRBJ2-1, with 7 bases matching TRBD2. This CDR3 region has 12 residues. CDR1 MNHEY and CDR2 SVGAGI come from the germline V gene. The junction had 6 bases not matched to a gene; V was cut back by 6 bases and J by 10 bases. CDR3 protein: CASRTLLAEQFF. CDR3 nucleotides: TGTGCCAGCAGGACGCTACTAGCGGAGCAGTTCTTC.

This chain links TRBV28 with TRBJ1-2; 10 bases map to TRBD1. Germline trimming cut 3 bases from V and 4 bases from J; bases unmatched to any gene: 14. The CDR3 is 18 residues long. Germline CDR1 MDHEN, CDR2 SYDVKM. CDR3 sequence: CASSFLSATGGARYGYTF. In DNA, the CDR3 is TGTGCCAGCAGTTTTCTATCGGCGACAGGGGGCGCCCGCTATGGCTACACCTTC.

The chain couples TRBV28 to TRBJ2-7, with TRBD1 matching 8 bases. Losses at the gene ends were 6 bases for V and 2 bases for J; bases not matched to a gene: 9. Germline-derived CDR1 and CDR2 are MDHEN and SYDVKM. The length of the CDR3 is 15 residues. The CDR3 loop is CASSRTGTGPYEQYF. The CDR3 region has the DNA TGTGCCAGCAGCAGAACCGGGACAGGTCCCTACGAGCAGTACTTC.

This clone was found once. This chain uses TRBV11-2 with TRBJ1-1; 9 bases are a match to TRBD1. CDR3 size: 14 residues. Trimming cost V 5 bases and J 11 bases; bases outside gene matches: 12. CDR1 and CDR2 (germline): SGHAT, FQNNGV. CDR3 sequence reads: CASSPGTGSSYAFF. CDR3 in DNA: TGTGCCAGCAGCCCCGGGACAGGGAGTTCCTACGCTTTCTTT.

The chain carries TRBV7-9 and TRBJ1-5; 8 bases are a match to TRBD1. CDR3 length equals 15 residues. Trimming took 5 bases from V and 3 from J; bases not matched to a gene: 6. Germline loops: CDR1 SEHNR, CDR2 FQNEAQ (reference sequence). CDR3 residues: CASSAQQGVNQPQHF. In nucleotides, the CDR3 is TGTGCCAGCAGCGCCCAACAGGGGGTCAATCAGCCCCAGCATTTT.

J is TRBJ2-1 and V is TRBV7-9; 11 bases agree with TRBD2. The length of the CDR3 is 16 residues. Germline CDR1 is SEHNR and CDR2 is FQNEAQ (reference sequence). Losses at the gene ends were 3 bases for V and 5 bases for J; bases not matched to a gene: 6. In DNA, the CDR3 is TGTGCCAGCAGCTTTCGACTAGCGGGACGCAACAATGAGCAGTTCTTC. It is translated as CASSFRLAGRNNEQFF.

This clone has more than one count but fewer than ten. This rearrangement joins TRBV7-2 to TRBJ2-1; 9 positions match TRBD1. The CDR3 loop spans 16 amino acids. Per germline, CDR1 SGHTA and CDR2 FQGNSA. With V trimmed by 2 bases and J by 9 bases, 11 bases remained unmatched. CDR3 nucleotides: TGTGCCAGCAGCTTATTGTGGACAGGGGAGGGAGGTGAGCAGTTCTTC. Its protein is CASSLLWTGEGGEQFF.

The chain recombines TRBV5-5 with TRBJ1-5; possibly TRBD1 for D (6 bases). Germline CDR1 is SGHKS and CDR2 is YYEKEE (reference sequence). The CDR3 has 16 amino acids. Trimming took off 0 bases at V and 4 bases at J, with 14 bases between the two ends. CDR3 bases: TGTGCCAGCAGCTTGGGGGTAGGGGGGGGGAATCAGCCCCAGCATTTT. The encoded protein is CASSLGVGGGNQPQHF.

This clone occurred once. This rearrangement joins TRBV7-6 to TRBJ2-2, with 7 bases matching TRBD2. Germline V gene lookup returns CDR1 SGHVS and CDR2 FNYEAQ. The CDR3 consists of 16 residues. The V segment lost 6 bases and the J segment 2 bases; nucleotides outside the gene matches: 9. The DNA of the CDR3 is TGTGCCAGCAGTTGGGAGGCGGGAGTAAACACCGGGGAGCTGTTTTTT. It is translated as CASSWEAGVNTGELFF.

The gene calls are TRBV11-2 and TRBJ1-2; unclear D gene. The CDR3 totals 14 residues. The V gene lost 0 bases and the J gene lost 0 bases, with 5 bases spanning the gap. Germline V CDR1 and CDR2: SGHAT, FQNNGV. Written as DNA, the CDR3 is TGTGCCAGCAGCTTAGACAGTGCTAACTATGGCTACACCTTC. This sequence encodes CASSLDSANYGYTF.

J is TRBJ2-7 and V is TRBV5-1; D possibly corresponds to TRBD2 (5 bases). Looked up from germline, CDR1 is SGHRS and CDR2 is YFSETQ. This CDR3 spans 14 amino acids. V was clipped by 0 bases and J by 0 bases, with 7 bases between them. The CDR3 sequence: CASSLVGDSYEQYF. The CDR3 DNA follows: TGCGCCAGCAGCTTGGTCGGGGACTCCTACGAGCAGTACTTC.

The chain carries TRBV5-1 and TRBJ2-5, with 7 bases lining up with TRBD1. With 0 bases clipped from V and 7 bases from J, the junction kept 6 bases outside the gene matches. Germline V gives CDR1 SGHRS, CDR2 YFSETQ. CDR3 length equals 14 residues. CDR3 in DNA: TGCGCCAGCAGCTTGGGGGGTTCAGGGGGGACCCAGTACTTC. Translating it yields CASSLGGSGGTQYF.

The J gene is TRBJ2-7, the V gene TRBV11-2; TRBD1 agrees at 8 bases. Germline CDR1 SGHAT, CDR2 FQNNGV. Germline trimming cut 3 bases from V and 0 bases from J; bases unmatched to any gene: 4. This CDR3 is built from 15 residues. CDR3 residues: CASSFPGQGSYEQYF. The CDR3 bases are TGTGCCAGCAGCTTCCCCGGACAGGGCTCCTACGAGCAGTACTTC.

The chain combines TRBV11-2 with TRBJ2-5, with TRBD1 identical over 8 bases. V was clipped by 10 bases and J by 4 bases; unmatched bases: 8. Looked up from germline, CDR1 is SGHAT and CDR2 is FQNNGV. The CDR3 runs 13 residues. In DNA form, the CDR3 reads TGTGCCACTTCACAGGGGGTTGGAGAGACCCAGTACTTC. Its translation: CATSQGVGETQYF.

The CDR3 nucleotides read TGTGCCAGCGGGACGGGCGGGGGCAGAAATGAGCAGTTCTTC. Translated, it gives CASGTGGGRNEQFF. The rearrangement uses TRBV6-6 and TRBJ2-1; a weak D match, TRBD2 (7 bases). Trimming shortened V by 8 bases and J by 7 bases, and 18 bases separated the two germline ends. The CDR3 is made up of 14 amino acids. Germline V lookup: CDR1 MNHNY, CDR2 SVGAGI (reference sequence).

The chain couples TRBV18 to TRBJ1-2, with D perhaps TRBD1 (5 bases). CDR1 is KGHSH and CDR2 is LQKENI in the germline V gene. CDR3 size: 14 residues. Trimming left V 7 bases short and J 4 bases short, with 16 bases between. The CDR3 sequence: CASWGSDFLYGYTF. Written as DNA, the CDR3 is TGTGCCAGCTGGGGCTCGGATTTTCTCTATGGCTACACCTTC.

This rearrangement joins TRBV7-2 to TRBJ2-5; D possibly corresponds to TRBD1 (7 bases). The CDR3 consists of 13 residues. Deletions cut 5 bases from V and 6 bases from J, with 13 bases between. CDR1 is SGHTA and CDR2 is FQGNSA in the germline V gene. The CDR3 here is CASSPQGGKTQYF. The CDR3 DNA follows: TGTGCCAGCAGCCCGCAGGGGGGAAAGACCCAGTACTTC.

The rearrangement links TRBV18 to TRBJ2-6; D perhaps matches TRBD1 (5 bases). The CDR3 length is 15 residues. CDR1 KGHSH and CDR2 LQKENI come from the germline V gene. V was pared by 6 bases and J by 9 bases, with 18 bases between. Here the CDR3 DNA reads TGTGCCAGCTCGGCAACAAGGGGCGAACGCAACGTCCTGACTTTC. This encodes CASSATRGERNVLTF.

The V call is TRBV6-5, the J call TRBJ1-1; D unclear. This CDR3 comprises 13 residues. Germline loops: CDR1 MNHEY, CDR2 SVGAGI. V dropped 4 bases and J dropped 1 base, with 7 bases sitting between them. CDR3 bases: TGTGCCAGCAGTTCACAGCCGAACACTGAAGCTTTCTTT. It specifies CASSSQPNTEAFF.

The chain links TRBV19 to TRBJ1-5, with a weak D call TRBD1 (5 bases). The germline CDR1 and CDR2 sequences are LNHDA and SQIVND (reference sequence). The V gene lost 6 bases and the J gene lost 4 bases, with 22 bases spanning the gap. The CDR3 runs to 17 residues. The CDR3 reads CASRTTGTHRRNQPQHF. CDR3 DNA sequence: TGTGCCAGTAGGACAACCGGTACCCACAGGAGAAATCAGCCCCAGCATTTT.

V and J are TRBV19 and TRBJ2-5; TRBD2 matches 9 bases. V lost 5 bases to trimming and J lost 5 bases; unmatched junction nucleotides: 6. This CDR3 has 14 amino acids. The germline V gene encodes CDR1 LNHDA and CDR2 SQIVND (reference sequence). In DNA form, the CDR3 reads TGTGCCAGTAGTGCCGGGACTAGCACGGAGACCCAGTACTTC. It specifies CASSAGTSTETQYF.